The entry below describes one TCR beta chain. TCRdb analysed the RT-PCR reads with MiXCR anew, one entry per CDR3 protein. Found here are roughly 460,000 distinct CDR3 sequences, over 9.5% of them singletons; the top ten hold around 12%. This entry belongs to a study of response to subunit inactivated influenza vaccine. The CDR3 sequence is 14 residues long. Looked up from germline, CDR1 is MGHRA and CDR2 is YSYEKL. Trimming removed 3 bases at V and 7 bases at J, with 13 bases between. Sample: PBMCs from blood, taken 45 days after vaccination. The sequence came from a man between 45 and 60 years old who received an inactivated influenza vaccine. The rearrangement links TRBV4-1 to TRBJ2-4; the D gene is possibly TRBD1 (6 bases). In DNA form, the CDR3 reads TGCGCCAGCAGCCATAGGGGGAAGAAGAACATTCAGTACTTC. This encodes CASSHRGKKNIQYF.